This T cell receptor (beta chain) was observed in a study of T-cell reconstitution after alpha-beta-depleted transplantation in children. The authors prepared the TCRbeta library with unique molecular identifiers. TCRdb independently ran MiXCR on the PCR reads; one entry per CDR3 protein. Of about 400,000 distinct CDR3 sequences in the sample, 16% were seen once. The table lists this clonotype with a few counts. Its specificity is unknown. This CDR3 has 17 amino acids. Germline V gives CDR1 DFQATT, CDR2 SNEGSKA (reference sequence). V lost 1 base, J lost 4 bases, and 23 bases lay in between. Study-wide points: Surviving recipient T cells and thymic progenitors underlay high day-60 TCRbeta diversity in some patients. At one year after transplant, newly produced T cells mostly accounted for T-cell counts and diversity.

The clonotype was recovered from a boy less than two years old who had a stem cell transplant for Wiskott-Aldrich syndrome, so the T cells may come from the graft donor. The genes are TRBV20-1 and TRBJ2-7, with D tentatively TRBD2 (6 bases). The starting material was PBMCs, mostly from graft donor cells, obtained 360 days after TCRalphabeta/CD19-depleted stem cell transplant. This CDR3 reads CSARGVFRGGDPYEQYF. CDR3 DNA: TGCAGTGCTAGAGGGGTGTTCCGGGGCGGGGACCCTTACGAGCAGTACTTC.